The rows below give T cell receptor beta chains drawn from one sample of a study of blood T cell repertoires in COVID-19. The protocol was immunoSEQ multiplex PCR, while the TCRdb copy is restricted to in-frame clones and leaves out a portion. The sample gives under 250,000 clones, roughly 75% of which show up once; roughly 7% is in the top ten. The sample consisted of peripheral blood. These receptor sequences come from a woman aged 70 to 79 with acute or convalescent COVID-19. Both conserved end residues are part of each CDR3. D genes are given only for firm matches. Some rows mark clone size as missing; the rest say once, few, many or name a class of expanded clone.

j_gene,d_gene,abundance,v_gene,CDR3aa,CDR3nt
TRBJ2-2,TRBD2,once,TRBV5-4,CASSSGTSGGTLGELFF,TGTGCCAGCAGCTCAGGGACTAGCGGGGGAACCTTAGGGGAGCTGTTTTTT
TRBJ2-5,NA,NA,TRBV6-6,CASRAVGGGARETQYF,TGTGCCAGCAGGGCTGTAGGTGGGGGGGCTCGAGAGACCCAGTACTTC
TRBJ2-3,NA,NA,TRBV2,CASSVITQGDTQYF,TGTGCCAGCAGTGTAATTACCCAGGGAGATACGCAGTATTTT
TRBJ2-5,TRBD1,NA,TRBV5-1,CASSLGGRTGGSETQYF,TGCGCCAGCAGCTTGGGAGGACGGACAGGGGGCTCGGAGACCCAGTACTTC
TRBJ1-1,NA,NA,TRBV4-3,CASSQDQGNTEAFF,TGCGCCAGCAGCCAAGATCAGGGGAACACTGAAGCTTTCTTT
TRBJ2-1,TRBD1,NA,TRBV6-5,CASTLSRDRVNEQFF,TGTGCCAGCACCCTCAGCCGGGACAGGGTCAATGAGCAGTTCTTC
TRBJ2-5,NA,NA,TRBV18,CASSPRQAETQYF,TGTGCCAGCTCACCAAGGCAGGCGGAGACCCAGTACTTC
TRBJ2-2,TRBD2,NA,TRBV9,CASSVRGGGGSHTGELFF,TGTGCCAGCAGCGTCCGAGGCGGGGGGGGGAGCCACACCGGGGAGCTGTTTTTT
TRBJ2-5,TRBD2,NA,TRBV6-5,CASSYSPTSGLETQYF,TGTGCCAGCAGTTACTCGCCGACTAGCGGGTTAGAGACCCAGTACTTC
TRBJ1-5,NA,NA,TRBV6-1,CASSETQRQPQHF,TGTGCCAGCAGTGAAACGCAGAGGCAGCCCCAGCATTTT